These 10 T cell receptor beta chains were all obtained from the same sample, sequenced in a study of long-term antiretroviral therapy in people with HIV (dated by TCRdb to about 2022). The immunoSEQ hsTCRB v3.0 assay was used at survey level resolution for TRB variable region sequencing. TCRdb re-hosts the immuneACCESS table, in-frame sequences only. Its copies lack some clones; in the studies checked, an unresolved V gene accounts for under half of them, and the cause for the rest is not known. The sample contains 30,000 to 40,000 clones, around three quarters of them found a single time. Under 8.5% of the sample lies in the top ten. The starting material was unsorted PBMCs, obtained 2 years after starting antiretroviral therapy. These receptors originate from a woman aged 45 to 65 with HIV.

The V gene is TRBV7-2, the J gene TRBJ1-4, with D unresolved. The V and J ends lost 2 bases and 10 bases respectively, with 11 bases between them. Germline loops: CDR1 SGHTA, CDR2 FQGNSA. This CDR3 region has 13 residues. The CDR3 here is CASSLHSSRKLFF. The CDR3 DNA sequence: TGTGCCAGCAGCTTACATTCCAGCCGAAAACTGTTTTTT.

This chain uses TRBV5-1 with TRBJ1-2, with D uncertain. The CDR3 extends over 13 amino acids. Germline CDR1 is SGHRS and CDR2 is YFSETQ. V lost 5 bases and J 5 bases, leaving 13 bases between the germline ends. CDR3 sequence: CASRIDGPYGYTF. The DNA of the CDR3 is TGCGCCAGCAGGATTGACGGACCATATGGCTACACCTTC.

This clone was recorded a few times. V is TRBV4-2 and J is TRBJ1-5, with 7 bases aligning to TRBD1. The CDR3 runs to 16 residues. Germline V gene lookup returns CDR1 LGHNA and CDR2 YNFKEQ. Trimming at V came to 5 bases and at J to 4 bases, leaving 11 bases not matched to a gene. The CDR3 here is CASSLSGTEVNQPQHF. In nucleotides, the CDR3 is TGTGCCAGCAGCTTAAGCGGGACAGAGGTTAATCAGCCCCAGCATTTT.

The chain carries TRBV19 and TRBJ2-7; D ambiguous. Between the trimmed V and J ends, which lost 11 bases and 1 base, there was a span of 18 bases. Germline V gene data show CDR1 as LNHDA and CDR2 as SQIVND (reference sequence). The CDR3 runs 14 residues. The CDR3 sequence is CAVGESRGSYEQYV. The CDR3 DNA follows: TGTGCCGTAGGAGAGAGTCGAGGTTCCTACGAGCAGTACGTC.

This chain links TRBV7-2 with TRBJ1-2; D not certain. Trimming pared 2 bases from V and 5 bases from J, leaving 9 bases between. This CDR3 contains 13 residues. Germline V gene data show CDR1 as SGHTA and CDR2 as FQGNSA. The CDR3 DNA reads TGTGCCAGCAGCTTAAGCCGCGGGTATGGCTACACCTTC. This translates into CASSLSRGYGYTF.

J is TRBJ1-4 and V is TRBV19; no definite D call. Germline CDR1 and CDR2: LNHDA and SQIVND (reference sequence). There are 14 residues in the CDR3. Trimming took 6 bases from V and 4 from J, leaving 12 bases between them. The CDR3 reads CASRPAPDNEKLFF. The CDR3 bases are TGTGCCAGTAGGCCCGCGCCAGATAATGAAAAACTGTTTTTT.

In nucleotides, the CDR3 is TGTGCCATCAGCGTGTCCGATAGCAATCAGCCCCAGCATTTT. The encoded protein is CAISVSDSNQPQHF. The chain links TRBV10-3 to TRBJ1-5; D is ambiguous. Trimming took off 6 bases at V and 0 bases at J, with 9 bases between the two ends. The CDR3 totals 14 residues. The germline V gene has CDR1 ENHRY and CDR2 SYGVKD.

V and J are TRBV7-9 and TRBJ1-2, with 9 bases that match TRBD1. CDR3 length: 15 amino acids. V shed 5 bases, J shed 1 base, and the junction held 5 bases outside the gene matches. CDR1 and CDR2 from the germline V gene are SEHNR and FQNEAQ (reference sequence). The chain's CDR3 is CASSHRDRVNYGYTF. CDR3 in DNA: TGTGCCAGCAGCCACCGGGACAGGGTTAACTATGGCTACACCTTC. Combining the CDR3 with reference TRBV7-9 and TRBJ1-2 gives the whole variable domain DTGVSQNPRHKITKRGQNVTFRCDPISEHNRLYWYRQTLGQGPEFLTYFQNEAQLEKSRLLSDRFSAERPKGSFSTLEIQRTEQGDSAMYLCASSHRDRVNYGYTFGSGTRLTVV.

The chain links TRBV2 to TRBJ1-2; D is unclear. CDR1 is SNHLY and CDR2 is FYNNEI in the germline V gene. Trimming pared 6 bases from V and 6 bases from J, leaving 14 bases between. This CDR3 is 13 amino acids long. The CDR3 coding sequence is TGTGCCAGCAGGCTAGAGGGTAAGGATGGCTACACCTTC. This sequence encodes CASRLEGKDGYTF.

The chain recombines TRBV5-6 with TRBJ2-2; perhaps D is TRBD1 or TRBD2 (6 bases each). Germline V gives CDR1 SGHDT, CDR2 YYEEEE. CDR3 length: 15 amino acids. Between the trimmed V and J ends, which lost 4 bases and 1 base, there was a span of 11 bases. The CDR3, as DNA: TGTGCCAGCAGCCTCGGGGGCGGGAACACCGGGGAGCTGTTTTTT. Protein product: CASSLGGGNTGELFF.